Listed below are T cell receptor beta chains from one sample, sequenced in a study of blood T cell repertoires in COVID-19. Some clones are missing from TCRdb's copy, which holds only in-frame ones; the method was immunoSEQ multiplex PCR. This table holds roughly 81,000 clones, 70% to 90% found once. The sequencing sample was made of peripheral blood. The receptors here all came from a woman older than 75 with COVID-19, enrolled during active disease. The CDR3 runs from the conserved cysteine through the conserved F or W. Each record gives: V gene, J gene, D gene, CDR3 DNA, CDR3 protein. A D gene is named only where the DNA matches it firmly.

TRBV9	TRBJ2-7	TRBD2	TGTGCCAGCAGCGTAGACAGCGGGAGTTTCGACGAGCAGTACTTC	CASSVDSGSFDEQYF
TRBV3-1/TRBV3-2	TRBJ1-2	NA	TGTGCCAGCAGCCAAGAATCTGGTCCCCTCGGGGGCTACACCTTC	CASSQESGPLGGYTF
TRBV27	TRBJ1-1	TRBD1	TGTGCCAGCAGTTTACTGACAGGGGTGCGCACTGAAGCTTTCTTT	CASSLLTGVRTEAFF
TRBV28	TRBJ1-2	TRBD1	TGTGCCAGCAGGGGGACAGGGTTAAATGGCTACACCTTC	CASRGTGLNGYTF
TRBV7-3	TRBJ2-1	NA	TGTGCCAGCAGCTTACTCCCCGTCGGGAATGAGCAGTTCTTC	CASSLLPVGNEQFF
TRBV5-6	TRBJ1-4	TRBD1	TGTGCCAGCAGCTTGCGTCAGGGGGCAAGTGAAAAACTGTTTTTT	CASSLRQGASEKLFF
TRBV10-1	TRBJ2-2	NA	TGCGCCAGCAGTGAACAGGCTGAGTCCGGGGAGCTGTTTTTT	CASSEQAESGELFF
TRBV11-2	TRBJ2-1	NA	TGTGCCAGCAGCTTAGATGCTAGCAGCAATGAGCAGTTCTTC	CASSLDASSNEQFF
TRBV18	TRBJ2-3	NA	TGTGCCAGCTCCCGGGTAGGGGGCACAGATACGCAGTATTTT	CASSRVGGTDTQYF
TRBV3-1/TRBV3-2	TRBJ2-2	NA	TGTGCCAGCAGCCAAGATGGGCCCGGGGTTAAACGGGACACCGGGGAGCTGTTTTTT	CASSQDGPGVKRDTGELFF